This entry features one T cell receptor (beta chain) sequence. The antigen is unknown. Trimming stripped 2 bases from V and 3 bases from J, with 8 bases between. CDR1 and CDR2 from the germline V gene are MDHEN and SYDVKM. There are 14 residues in the CDR3. The record originates from a study of CD8 T cells in ankylosing spondylitis. In TCRdb, the 5' RACE reads were re-called with MiXCR into one record per CDR3 protein. The sample holds about 420,000 distinct CDR3 sequences; about a fifth are singletons and the top ten take 16%. Overall study findings and caveats: There was a TCR beta motif, made of several highly homologous variants, that appeared characteristic of ankylosing spondylitis blood.

The clonotype comes from a male donor with ankylosing spondylitis. Sequences were obtained from blood, either unsorted or a sorted T cell fraction (not recorded which). The genes are TRBV28 and TRBJ1-3; weak D call: TRBD1 (6 bases). The CDR3 coding sequence is TGTGCCAGCAGTTTAGGGGGGCATGGAAACACCATATATTTT. Translating it yields CASSLGGHGNTIYF.